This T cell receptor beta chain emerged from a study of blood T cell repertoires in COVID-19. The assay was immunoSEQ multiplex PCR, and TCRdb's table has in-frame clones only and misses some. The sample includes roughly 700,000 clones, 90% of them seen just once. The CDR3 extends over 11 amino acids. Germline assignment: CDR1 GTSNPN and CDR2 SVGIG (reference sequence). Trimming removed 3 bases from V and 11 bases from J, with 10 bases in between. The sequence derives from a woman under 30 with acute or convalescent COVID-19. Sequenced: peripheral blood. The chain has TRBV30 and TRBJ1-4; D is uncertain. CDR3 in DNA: TGTGCCTGGAGCATCCGGGAGAAACTGTTTTTT. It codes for CAWSIREKLFF. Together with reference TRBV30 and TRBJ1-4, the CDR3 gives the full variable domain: SQTIHQWPATLVQPVGSPLSLECTVEGTSNPNLYWYRQAAGRGLQLLFYSVGIGQISSEVPQNLSASRPQDRQFILSSKKLLLSDSGFYLCAWSIREKLFFGSGTQLSVL.